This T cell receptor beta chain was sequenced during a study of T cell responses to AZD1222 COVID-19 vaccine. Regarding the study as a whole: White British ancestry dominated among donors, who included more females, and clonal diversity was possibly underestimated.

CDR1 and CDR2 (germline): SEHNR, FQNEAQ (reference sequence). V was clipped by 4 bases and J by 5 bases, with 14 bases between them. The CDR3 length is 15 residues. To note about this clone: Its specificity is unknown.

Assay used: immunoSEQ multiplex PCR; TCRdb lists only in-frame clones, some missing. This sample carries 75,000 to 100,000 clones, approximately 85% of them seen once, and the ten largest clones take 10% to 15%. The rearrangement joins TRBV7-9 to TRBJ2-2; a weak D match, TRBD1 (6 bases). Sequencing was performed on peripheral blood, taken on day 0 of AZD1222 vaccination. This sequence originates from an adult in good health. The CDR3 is CASSSGTRGTGELFF. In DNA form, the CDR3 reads TGTGCCAGCAGCTCCGGGACAAGGGGTACCGGGGAGCTGTTTTTT.